The 18 T cell receptor beta chains in this list originate from one sample, sequenced in a study of blood T cell repertoires in COVID-19. Clones were sequenced by immunoSEQ multiplex PCR, and TCRdb holds only the in-frame ones, with some missing. The sample yields fewer than 400,000 clones, around four fifths seen once. The specimen sequenced was peripheral blood. These receptors originate from a man younger than 45 with active or convalescent COVID-19.

The CDR3, as DNA: TGTGCCAGTAGTAACAGGGGGCCTGGGGTGAACACTGAAGCTTTCTTT. Encoded protein: CASSNRGPGVNTEAFF. This chain connects TRBV19 to TRBJ1-1, with 9 bases that match TRBD1. The CDR3 extends over 16 amino acids. Germline CDR1 is LNHDA and CDR2 is SQIVND (reference sequence). V lost 4 bases, J lost 0 bases, and 6 bases stayed unmatched.

The chain combines TRBV3-1 (or the pseudogene TRBV3-2) with TRBJ1-5; D is perhaps TRBD1 (5 bases). Germline V gives CDR1 LGHDT, CDR2 YNNKEL (reference sequence). This CDR3 is 13 amino acids long. V dropped 3 bases and J dropped 9 bases, with 12 bases sitting between them. The CDR3 reads CASSHRPGGPQHF. Written as DNA, the CDR3 is TGTGCCAGCAGCCACCGGCCGGGGGGGCCCCAGCATTTT.

This chain connects TRBV28 to TRBJ1-1; D call uncertain. The CDR3 is 13 amino acids. CDR1 and CDR2 from the germline V gene are MDHEN and SYDVKM. V lost 7 bases, J lost 2 bases, and 11 bases lay in between. The CDR3 reads CASNSPRNTEAFF. CDR3 DNA: TGTGCCAGCAACTCGCCGCGCAACACTGAAGCTTTCTTT.

The rearrangement links TRBV7-6 to TRBJ1-3; 10 nucleotides match TRBD1. The J segment lost 8 bases and the V segment lost 5 bases, leaving 6 bases of the junction unmatched. CDR1 is SGHVS and CDR2 is FNYEAQ in the germline V gene. CDR3 length: 14 amino acids. This CDR3 is CASSKRTGGDTIYF. CDR3 nucleotide sequence: TGTGCCAGCAGCAAAAGGACAGGGGGTGACACCATATATTTT.

V and J are TRBV5-1 and TRBJ2-1, with 8 bases fitting TRBD2. Losses at the gene ends were 3 bases for V and 7 bases for J; bases not matched to a gene: 9. The germline CDR1 and CDR2 sequences are SGHRS and YFSETQ. The CDR3 contains 15 residues. The CDR3 protein is CASSWTPGGPNEQFF. The DNA for the CDR3 is TGCGCCAGCAGCTGGACTCCGGGGGGGCCTAATGAGCAGTTCTTC.

J is TRBJ1-1 and V is TRBV5-1, with D maybe TRBD1 (6 bases). The CDR3 consists of 14 residues. V was pared by 0 bases and J by 6 bases, with 12 bases between. Germline V gives CDR1 SGHRS, CDR2 YFSETQ. The CDR3 DNA sequence: TGCGCCAGCAGCTTGGACAGGGTCCTGGCTGAAGCTTTCTTT. It yields the protein CASSLDRVLAEAFF.

This chain uses TRBV12-3 or TRBV12-4 with TRBJ2-1; D call uncertain. Trimming removed 6 bases at V and 9 bases at J, with 12 bases between. The CDR3 sequence is 12 residues long. CDR3 residues: CASSTASGEQFF. The CDR3 DNA sequence: TGTGCCAGCAGCACAGCCTCAGGTGAGCAGTTCTTC.

V usage is TRBV7-2 and J usage is TRBJ2-7; TRBD2 matches 15 bases. CDR3 length equals 15 residues. The V segment lost 4 bases and the J segment 6 bases; nucleotides outside the gene matches: 4. Germline assignment: CDR1 SGHTA and CDR2 FQGNSA. CDR3 loop: CASSSMGLAGGEQYF. The CDR3, as DNA: TGTGCCAGCAGCTCAATGGGACTAGCGGGGGGCGAGCAGTACTTC.

The rearrangement uses TRBV24-1 and TRBJ2-5; 12 bases line up with TRBD2. Germline loops: CDR1 KGHDR, CDR2 SFDVKD. This CDR3 has 17 amino acids. V lost 4 bases, J lost 0 bases, and 5 bases stayed unmatched. CDR3 residues: CATSERTSGMYQETQYF. CDR3 nucleotides: TGTGCCACCAGTGAACGGACTAGCGGGATGTACCAAGAGACCCAGTACTTC.

The chain carries TRBV30 and TRBJ2-2; 10 bases align to TRBD2. Germline V gives CDR1 GTSNPN, CDR2 SVGIG (reference sequence). The CDR3 loop spans 14 amino acids. V lost 0 bases and J lost 5; bases outside the gene matches: 0. The CDR3 is CAWSVAGGTGELFF. CDR3 DNA sequence: TGTGCCTGGAGTGTAGCGGGAGGGACCGGGGAGCTGTTTTTT.

To note about this clone: Additional DNA sequences in this sample encode the identical CDR3. The genes are TRBV5-4 and TRBJ2-7, with TRBD2 matching 9 bases. The V gene end was trimmed by 0 bases and the J gene end by 0 bases; junction bases not matched to a gene: 1. The V gene's germline CDR1 is SGHNT and CDR2 YYREEE (reference sequence). The CDR3 extends over 15 amino acids. The CDR3 is CASSLELAGSYEQYF. In DNA form, the CDR3 reads TGTGCCAGCAGCTTGGAACTAGCGGGCTCCTACGAGCAGTACTTC.

The V call is TRBV6-5, the J call TRBJ2-7; 7 positions agree with TRBD2. Germline V gene lookup returns CDR1 MNHEY and CDR2 SVGAGI. The CDR3 contains 13 residues. The ends lost 7 bases at V and 2 bases at J; junction bases unmatched: 5. The CDR3 is CASTLGGTYEQYF. Here the CDR3 DNA reads TGTGCCAGCACCTTGGGGGGGACCTACGAGCAGTACTTC.

The chain employs TRBV2 and TRBJ1-2; the match to TRBD1 covers 7 bases. This CDR3 has 13 residues. With V trimmed by 5 bases and J by 7 bases, 7 bases remained unmatched. Germline V gene lookup returns CDR1 SNHLY and CDR2 FYNNEI. DNA for the CDR3: TGTGCCAGCAGTTACGACAGGGCCGGTGGCTACACCTTC. Encoded protein: CASSYDRAGGYTF.

V is TRBV5-1 and J is TRBJ2-2; the D gene is possibly TRBD1 (5 bases). The germline V and J ends were trimmed by 4 bases and 4 bases, with 11 bases remaining between them. The CDR3 spans 14 residues. From germline, CDR1 is SGHRS and CDR2 YFSETQ. CDR3 amino acids: CASSQGPPTGELFF. CDR3 bases: TGCGCCAGCAGCCAGGGCCCCCCCACCGGGGAGCTGTTTTTT. Full variable domain (outside the CDR3, taken from reference TRBV5-1 and TRBJ2-2): KAGVTQTPRYLIKTRGQQVTLSCSPISGHRSVSWYQQTPGQGLQFLFEYFSETQRNKGNFPGRFSGRQFSNSRSEMNVSTLELGDSALYLCASSQGPPTGELFFGEGSRLTVL.

The chain has TRBV6-5 and TRBJ1-1; 7 bases line up with TRBD1. This CDR3 has 14 residues. Germline values: CDR1 MNHEY, CDR2 SVGAGI. J gave up 0 bases and V 4 bases, and 2 bases lay outside the gene matches. Here the CDR3 DNA reads TGTGCCAGCAGTTGGGACAGAATGAACACTGAAGCTTTCTTT. It yields the protein CASSWDRMNTEAFF.

The chain is built from TRBV9 and TRBJ2-2; 8 nucleotides match TRBD2. CDR3 length equals 17 residues. V lost 4 bases, J lost 1 base, and 9 bases stayed unmatched. Germline CDR1 is SGDLS and CDR2 is YYNGEE. The CDR3 nucleotides read TGTGCCAGCAGCCCACGGAGCGGGAGCGGGAACACCGGGGAGCTGTTTTTT. This encodes CASSPRSGSGNTGELFF.

This clone was seen a handful of times. V gene TRBV7-8 combines with J gene TRBJ1-1, with no clear D. CDR1 is SGHVS, CDR2 FQNEAQ, per germline. Trimming pared 5 bases from V and 2 bases from J, leaving 15 bases between. The CDR3 loop spans 15 amino acids. CDR3 sequence (DNA): TGTGCCAGCAGCGCCCGGGTCCTTATTAACACTGAAGCTTTCTTT. It yields the protein CASSARVLINTEAFF.

The chain employs TRBV28 and TRBJ1-3; D remains unclear. Germline assignment: CDR1 MDHEN and CDR2 SYDVKM. CDR3 length equals 15 residues. With 2 bases removed from V and 1 base from J, the gap between germline ends came to 9 bases. The CDR3 bases are TGTGCCAGCAGTTTAGAAACCGGGTCTGGAAACACCATATATTTT. This encodes CASSLETGSGNTIYF.